Listed here are 23 T cell receptor beta chains from one sample, sequenced in a study of T cell repertoires in cytomegalovirus infection. For these receptors, no antigen is known. Via MiXCR, TCRdb re-called the reads, giving one row per CDR3 protein. Of under 500,000 distinct CDR3 sequences listed, approximately 40% are singletons. The sample in question was cultured PBMCs, obtained from culture after CMV antigen stimulation. Receptors were obtained from a human donor in good health (CMV status not recorded). Some clones in this sample may be carry-over from other donors' samples.

The rearrangement links TRBV7-9 to TRBJ2-3; a possible D gene is TRBD2 (6 bases). V lost 5 bases, J lost 10 bases, and 19 bases lay in between. The CDR3 loop spans 14 amino acids. Germline loops: CDR1 SEHNR, CDR2 FQNEAQ (reference sequence). In nucleotides, the CDR3 is TGTGCCAGCAGCCCTCAGGGACTGGGGATTTCGCAGTATTTT. The encoded protein is CASSPQGLGISQYF. The complete variable domain, with remaining parts taken from reference TRBV7-9 and TRBJ2-3, reads DTGVSQNPRHKITKRGQNVTFRCDPISEHNRLYWYRQTLGQGPEFLTYFQNEAQLEKSRLLSDRFSAERPKGSFSTLEIQRTEQGDSAMYLCASSPQGLGISQYFGPGTRLTVL.

The CDR3 DNA reads TGTGCCAGCGGGGCTCCCACTGAAGCTTTCTTT. It codes for CASGAPTEAFF. V is TRBV6-5 and J is TRBJ1-1; D is possibly TRBD1 (5 bases). This CDR3 comprises 11 residues. Trimming shortened V by 8 bases and J by 4 bases, and 8 bases separated the two germline ends. Per germline, CDR1 MNHEY and CDR2 SVGAGI.

This clonotype has just a few counts. The CDR3 DNA reads TGTGCCAGCAGCCCCAGTCTAGCGGGAGGGATCCTACGAGGGCAGTACTTC. Encoded protein: CASSPSLAGGILRGQYF. The rearrangement uses TRBV7-2 and TRBJ2-7; 12 bases align to TRBD2. The V gene's germline CDR1 is SGHTA and CDR2 FQGNSA. J gave up 9 bases and V 5 bases, and 17 bases lay outside the gene matches. The CDR3 runs to 17 residues.

The chain recombines TRBV6-1 with TRBJ2-1; tentative D call: TRBD2 (7 bases). V dropped 7 bases and J dropped 9 bases, with 19 bases sitting between them. CDR3 size: 14 residues. Germline CDR1 and CDR2: MNHNS and SASEGT. The CDR3 coding sequence is TGTGCCAGCAAGAAATTGGGGGGGCCCGGTGAGCAGTTCTTC. Translation: CASKKLGGPGEQFF.

The chain carries TRBV7-9 and TRBJ1-1; unclear D gene. The V end was cut by 0 bases, the J end by 4 bases, with 6 bases between. The CDR3 totals 13 residues. The V gene's germline CDR1 is SEHNR and CDR2 FQNEAQ (reference sequence). The CDR3, as DNA: TGTGCCAGCAGCTTAGCTCGCTTCACTGAAGCTTTCTTT. Its translation is CASSLARFTEAFF.

The chain recombines TRBV20-1 with TRBJ2-1, with TRBD2 matching 10 bases. V was pared by 0 bases and J by 8 bases, with 7 bases of the junction left unmatched. CDR3 length: 15 residues. Germline V gene data show CDR1 as DFQATT and CDR2 as SNEGSKA (reference sequence). In DNA, the CDR3 is TGCAGTGCTAGAGATATGGCGAGCGGGGGGGATGAGCAGTTCTTC. It is translated as CSARDMASGGDEQFF.

The genes are TRBV2 and TRBJ2-2, with a possible D match to TRBD1 (6 bases). V was cut by 9 bases and J by 5 bases, with 16 bases left in between. The CDR3 is made up of 14 amino acids. Germline CDR1 is SNHLY and CDR2 is FYNNEI. As DNA, the CDR3 is TGTGCCAGTGTACTGGGACATTCAACCGGGGAGCTGTTTTTT. Amino acids: CASVLGHSTGELFF.

V is TRBV20-1 and J is TRBJ2-1, with a tentative D call TRBD1 (5 bases). The CDR3 consists of 14 residues. Germline CDR1 reads DFQATT; CDR2 reads SNEGSKA (reference sequence). Trimming removed 2 bases at V and 0 bases at J, with 8 bases between. The CDR3 DNA sequence: TGCAGTGCTAGAAAGGACACCTCCTACAATGAGCAGTTCTTC. This encodes CSARKDTSYNEQFF.

The rearrangement links TRBV6-2 or TRBV6-3 to TRBJ1-1; D not resolved. The CDR3 covers 13 residues. With 1 base removed from V and 11 bases from J, the gap between germline ends came to 14 bases. Germline loops: CDR1 MNHEY, CDR2 SVGEGT. The CDR3 here is CASSYYGPAGAFF. The CDR3 nucleotides are TGTGCCAGCAGTTACTACGGACCGGCTGGGGCTTTCTTT.

The rearrangement joins TRBV6-5 to TRBJ2-7, with D possibly being TRBD1 or TRBD2 (7 bases each). This CDR3 contains 14 residues. Trimming stripped 5 bases from V and 6 bases from J, with 17 bases between. CDR1 and CDR2 from the germline V gene are MNHEY and SVGAGI. The CDR3 DNA reads as TGTGCCAGCAGTATACAGGGGAGGGATTTCGAGCAGTACTTC. Protein product: CASSIQGRDFEQYF.

This clonotype has more than one count but fewer than ten. This chain connects TRBV6-4 to TRBJ1-3, with D perhaps TRBD1 (5 bases). The germline V gene encodes CDR1 MRHNA and CDR2 SNTAGT. This CDR3 has 18 amino acids. The V and J ends lost 3 bases and 2 bases respectively, with 20 bases between them. DNA for the CDR3: TGTGCCAGCAGTGATCGGGCAGAGACAGAACGCACTGGAAACACCATATATTTT. It yields the protein CASSDRAETERTGNTIYF.

V is TRBV11-1 and J is TRBJ2-1; D possibly matches TRBD1 or TRBD2 (5 bases each). The CDR3 is made up of 12 amino acids. The germline V gene has CDR1 SGHAT and CDR2 FQDESV (reference sequence). Trimming took off 5 bases at V and 10 bases at J, with 12 bases between the two ends. In DNA form, the CDR3 reads TGTGCCAGCAGCCGGGACCATTGGGAGCAGTTCTTC. Translation gives CASSRDHWEQFF.

The chain is built from TRBV7-2 and TRBJ2-1; 8 bases align to TRBD1. Trimming at V came to 4 bases and at J to 9 bases, leaving 11 bases not matched to a gene. Germline V gene lookup returns CDR1 SGHTA and CDR2 FQGNSA. The CDR3 runs 15 residues. The CDR3 DNA follows: TGTGCCAGCAGCTCACCTGGACAGGGCAAGGGTGAGCAGTTCTTC. It encodes CASSSPGQGKGEQFF.

This clonotype was found a few times. This chain connects TRBV7-2 to TRBJ2-5; 11 bases agree with TRBD2. With 1 base clipped from V and 4 bases from J, the junction kept 8 bases outside the gene matches. Per germline, CDR1 SGHTA and CDR2 FQGNSA. The CDR3 loop spans 17 amino acids. The CDR3 coding sequence is TGTGCCAGCAGCTTAGGTAGCGGGAGGGCCCCGGGAGAGACCCAGTACTTC. It specifies CASSLGSGRAPGETQYF.

This clonotype appeared a few times. CDR3 residues: CASSIVSPDTLFF. Written as DNA, the CDR3 is TGTGCCAGCAGTATAGTGTCCCCGGACACGCTGTTTTTT. The J gene is TRBJ1-4, the V gene TRBV12-3 or TRBV12-4; D is perhaps TRBD1 (5 bases). Trimming removed 5 bases at V and 14 bases at J, with 18 bases between. The CDR3 extends over 13 amino acids.

Sample share makes this clonotype medium-sized. The chain is built from TRBV7-6 and TRBJ1-5, with a possible D match to TRBD1 (6 bases). Germline lookup yields CDR1 SGHVS and CDR2 FNYEAQ. The V end lost 1 base, the J end lost 3 bases, and 19 bases lay between the germline ends. The CDR3 runs to 18 residues. The DNA for the CDR3 is TGTGCCAGCAGCTTAGAACCCCGCTTGAGGGACAACAATCAGCCCCAGCATTTT. This sequence encodes CASSLEPRLRDNNQPQHF.

The gene calls are TRBV5-4 and TRBJ1-2; 7 bases match TRBD1. V gave up 0 bases and J gave up 4 bases; unmatched junction bases: 6. This CDR3 has 15 residues. The germline CDR1 and CDR2 sequences are SGHNT and YYREEE (reference sequence). CDR3 protein: CASSLGMDRIYGYTF. The CDR3, as DNA: TGTGCCAGCAGCTTGGGAATGGACAGGATCTATGGCTACACCTTC.

The J gene is TRBJ2-5, the V gene TRBV20-1; 11 nucleotides align to TRBD1. Germline-derived CDR1 and CDR2 are DFQATT and SNEGSKA (reference sequence). This CDR3 has 13 residues. V trimming: 6 bases; J trimming: 5 bases; junction bases outside the gene matches: 5. The CDR3 loop is CSAQGQGEETQYF. The CDR3 DNA reads TGCAGTGCACAGGGACAGGGGGAGGAGACCCAGTACTTC.

This clonotype was seen just once. The chain has TRBV5-6 and TRBJ1-5, with 8 bases fitting TRBD1. Germline V gene sequence: CDR1 SGHDT, CDR2 YYEEEE. J gave up 11 bases and V 4 bases, and 14 bases lay outside the gene matches. This CDR3 has 15 residues. The CDR3 here is CASSHAGGGVWAQHF. CDR3 DNA: TGTGCCAGCAGCCATGCAGGGGGCGGGGTATGGGCCCAGCATTTT.

This clonotype has more than one count but fewer than ten. The V gene is TRBV6-1, the J gene TRBJ2-2, with D maybe TRBD2 (5 bases). V lost 7 bases, J lost 1 base, and 10 bases lay in between. In germline, CDR1 is MNHNS, CDR2 SASEGT. This CDR3 has 14 residues. The CDR3: CASKRAGNTGELFF. The CDR3 DNA is TGTGCCAGCAAGAGGGCAGGGAACACCGGGGAGCTGTTTTTT.

This clonotype occurred a few times. V is TRBV4-1 and J is TRBJ1-1; D perhaps matches TRBD1 (5 bases). CDR1 and CDR2 (germline): MGHRA, YSYEKL. The CDR3 covers 14 residues. V was pared by 3 bases and J by 4 bases, with 12 bases between. In DNA, the CDR3 is TGCGCCAGCAGCCAGGTCGGGGGGTTCACTGAAGCTTTCTTT. Protein: CASSQVGGFTEAFF.

There are a few counts of this clonotype. This chain connects TRBV6-2 or TRBV6-3 to TRBJ2-1; D may be TRBD1 or TRBD2 (5 bases each). CDR1 and CDR2 from the germline V gene are MNHEY and SVGEGT. The CDR3 is 13 amino acids. Trimming left V 5 bases short and J 13 bases short, with 18 bases between. The CDR3 protein is CASSPPPRGRQFF. CDR3 in DNA: TGTGCCAGCAGTCCCCCCCCCCGGGGACGACAGTTCTTC.

The chain employs TRBV12-3 or TRBV12-4 and TRBJ2-7; D remains ambiguous. V lost 6 bases and J lost 2, with 14 bases in between. The CDR3 loop spans 14 amino acids. CDR3 bases: TGTGCCAGCAGCACCACCGGGTCCACCTACGAGCAGTACTTC. Translation: CASSTTGSTYEQYF.